The sequence of this T cell receptor (beta chain) was determined in a study of tumor-infiltrating lymphocytes in primary liver carcinoma. Overall study results and limits: The overlap of tumor-adjacent and tumor-blood pairs was smaller than that of tumor region pairs.

The CDR3 has 17 amino acids. Germline V gene lookup returns CDR1 SGHAT and CDR2 FQNNGV. RNA and DNA were co-extracted from approximately 20-30 mg of unsorted bulk tissue. The template, approximately 500 ng total RNA, yielded TCR beta cDNA made with a constant-region primer. It was through three nested multiplex PCR rounds of slightly modified ARM-PCR that TCR beta libraries arose. TRBV1-TRBV30 forward and Cbeta reverse primers drove the first two roughly 9-cycle rounds. From the multiplex PCR reads, TCRdb called clonotypes with MiXCR, one entry per CDR3 protein. The sample lists fewer than 200,000 distinct CDR3 sequences, approximately 86% occurring once. Comment on this clonotype: What it binds is not known. A read error may produce the germline difference seen at one junction end.

This clonotype was sampled from a man aged 40-49 years with primary liver carcinoma and hepatitis B virus infection. This sequence joins TRBV11-2 and TRBJ1-5, with a possible D match to TRBD1 (6 bases). The sequencing input was tumor tissue from primary liver carcinoma. In nucleotides, the CDR3 is TGCGCCAGCAGCTTAGTAGGGGTAACAGGGAGCAATCAGCCCCATTATTTT. This sequence encodes CASSLVGVTGSNQPHYF.